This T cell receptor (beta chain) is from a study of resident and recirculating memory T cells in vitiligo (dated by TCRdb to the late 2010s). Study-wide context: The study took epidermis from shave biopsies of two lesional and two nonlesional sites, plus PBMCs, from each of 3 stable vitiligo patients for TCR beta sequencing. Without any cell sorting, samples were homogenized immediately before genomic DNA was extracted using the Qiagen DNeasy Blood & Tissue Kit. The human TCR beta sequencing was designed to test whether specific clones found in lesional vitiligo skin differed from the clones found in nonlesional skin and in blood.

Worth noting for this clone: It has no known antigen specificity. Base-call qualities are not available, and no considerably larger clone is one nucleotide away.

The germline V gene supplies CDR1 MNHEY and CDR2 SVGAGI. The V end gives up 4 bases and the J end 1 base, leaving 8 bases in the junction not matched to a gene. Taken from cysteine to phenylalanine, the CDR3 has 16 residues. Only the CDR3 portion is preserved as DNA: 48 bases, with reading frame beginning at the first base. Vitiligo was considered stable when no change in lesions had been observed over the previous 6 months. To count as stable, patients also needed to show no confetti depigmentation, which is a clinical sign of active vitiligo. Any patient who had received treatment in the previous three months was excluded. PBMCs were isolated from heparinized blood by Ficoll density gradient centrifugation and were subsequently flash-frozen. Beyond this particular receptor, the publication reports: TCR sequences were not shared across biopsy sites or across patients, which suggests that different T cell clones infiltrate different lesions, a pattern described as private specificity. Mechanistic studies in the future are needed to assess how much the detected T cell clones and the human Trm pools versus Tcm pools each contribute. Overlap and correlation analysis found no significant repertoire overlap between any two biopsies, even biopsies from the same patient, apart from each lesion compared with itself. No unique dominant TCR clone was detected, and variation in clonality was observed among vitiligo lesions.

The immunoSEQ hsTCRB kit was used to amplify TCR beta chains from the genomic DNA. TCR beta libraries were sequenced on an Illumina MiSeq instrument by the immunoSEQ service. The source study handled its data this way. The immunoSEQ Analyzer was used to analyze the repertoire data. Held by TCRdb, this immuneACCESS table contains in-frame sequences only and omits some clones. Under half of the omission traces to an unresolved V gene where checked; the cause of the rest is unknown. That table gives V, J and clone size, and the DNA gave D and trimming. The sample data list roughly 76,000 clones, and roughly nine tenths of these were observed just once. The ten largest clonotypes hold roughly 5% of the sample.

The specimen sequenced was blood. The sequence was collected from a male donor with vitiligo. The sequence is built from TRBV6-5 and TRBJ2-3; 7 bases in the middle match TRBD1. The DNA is TGTGCCAGCAGTTCCCTCCTAAGGGGGCGCACAGATACGCAGTATTTT. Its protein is CASSSLLRGRTDTQYF.